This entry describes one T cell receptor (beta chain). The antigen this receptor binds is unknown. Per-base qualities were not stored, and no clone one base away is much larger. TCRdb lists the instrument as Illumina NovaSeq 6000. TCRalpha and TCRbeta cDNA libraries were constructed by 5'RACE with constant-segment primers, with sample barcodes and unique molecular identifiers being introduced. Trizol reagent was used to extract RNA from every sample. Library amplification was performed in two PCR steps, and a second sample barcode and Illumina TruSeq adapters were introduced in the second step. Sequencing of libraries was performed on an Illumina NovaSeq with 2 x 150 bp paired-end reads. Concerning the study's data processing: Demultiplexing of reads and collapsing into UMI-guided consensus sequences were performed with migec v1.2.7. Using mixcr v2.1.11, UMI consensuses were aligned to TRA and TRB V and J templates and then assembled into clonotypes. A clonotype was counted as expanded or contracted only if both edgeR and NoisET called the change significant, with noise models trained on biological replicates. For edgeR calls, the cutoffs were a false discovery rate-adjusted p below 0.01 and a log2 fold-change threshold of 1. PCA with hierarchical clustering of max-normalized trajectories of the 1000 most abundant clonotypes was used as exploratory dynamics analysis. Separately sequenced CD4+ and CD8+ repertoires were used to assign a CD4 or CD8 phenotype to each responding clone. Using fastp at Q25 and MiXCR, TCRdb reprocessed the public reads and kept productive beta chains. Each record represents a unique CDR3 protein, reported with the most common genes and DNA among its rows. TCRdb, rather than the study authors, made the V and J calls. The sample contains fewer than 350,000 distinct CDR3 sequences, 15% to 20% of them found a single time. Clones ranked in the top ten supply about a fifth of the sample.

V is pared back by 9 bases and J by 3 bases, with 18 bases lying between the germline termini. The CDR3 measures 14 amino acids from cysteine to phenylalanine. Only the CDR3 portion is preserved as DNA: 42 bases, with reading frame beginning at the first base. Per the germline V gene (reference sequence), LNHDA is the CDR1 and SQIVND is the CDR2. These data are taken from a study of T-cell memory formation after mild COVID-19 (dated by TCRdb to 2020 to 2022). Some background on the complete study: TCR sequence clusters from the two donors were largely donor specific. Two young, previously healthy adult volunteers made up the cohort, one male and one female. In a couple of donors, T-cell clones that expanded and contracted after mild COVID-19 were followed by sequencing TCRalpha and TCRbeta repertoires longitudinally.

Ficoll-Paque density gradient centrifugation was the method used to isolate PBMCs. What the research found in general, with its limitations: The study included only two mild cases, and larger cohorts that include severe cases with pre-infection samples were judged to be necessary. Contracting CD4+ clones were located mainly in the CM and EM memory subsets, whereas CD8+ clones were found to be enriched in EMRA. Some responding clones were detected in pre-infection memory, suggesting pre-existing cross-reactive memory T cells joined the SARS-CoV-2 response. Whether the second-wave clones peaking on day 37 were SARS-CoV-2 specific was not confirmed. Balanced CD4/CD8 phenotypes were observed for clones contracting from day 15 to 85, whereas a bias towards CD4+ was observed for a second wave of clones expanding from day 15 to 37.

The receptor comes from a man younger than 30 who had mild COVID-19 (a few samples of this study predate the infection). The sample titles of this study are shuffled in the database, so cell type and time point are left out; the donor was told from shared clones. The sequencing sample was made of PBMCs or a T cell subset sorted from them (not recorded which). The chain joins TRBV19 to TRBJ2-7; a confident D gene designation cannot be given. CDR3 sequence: CASRKRTESYEQYF. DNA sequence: TGTGCCAGCCGAAAACGGACGGAAAGCTACGAGCAGTACTTC. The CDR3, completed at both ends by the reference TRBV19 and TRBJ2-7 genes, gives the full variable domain DGGITQSPKYLFRKEGQNVTLSCEQNLNHDAMYWYRQDPGQGLRLIYYSQIVNDFQKGDIAEGYSVSREKKESFPLTVTSAQKNPTAFYLCASRKRTESYEQYFGPGTRLTVT.